The 7 T cell receptor beta chains below were found in one sample sequenced in a study of CD8 T cells in ankylosing spondylitis listed by TCRdb under 2017. Library preparation used 5' RACE. The reads were generated on an Illumina HiSeq 2500. The raw public data were reprocessed by TCRdb itself: fastp quality trimming at Q25, MiXCR clonotype calling, in-frame beta chains only. Each CDR3 protein gets just one entry, which takes the most common genes and DNA from the rows behind it. This sample comprises about 240,000 distinct CDR3 sequences, around 8% of them detected only once. Together, the top ten hold roughly 5% of the sample. Sequencing input: blood, either unsorted or a sorted T cell fraction (not recorded which). The receptor source for this set is a female donor with ankylosing spondylitis or in good health (not recorded which).

This clonotype was recorded many times. This chain uses TRBV27 with TRBJ1-2; 7 bases are a match to TRBD1. The length of the CDR3 is 15 residues. The junction had 12 bases not matched to a gene; V was cut back by 5 bases and J by 6 bases. Germline V gene sequence: CDR1 MNHEY, CDR2 SMNVEV (reference sequence). The chain's CDR3 is CASSTYRGYGNGYTF. The CDR3 DNA sequence: TGTGCCAGCAGTACCTACAGGGGTTATGGAAATGGCTACACCTTC.

This chain links TRBV3-1 with TRBJ2-7, with 12 bases that match TRBD2. V lost 3 bases to trimming and J lost 5 bases; unmatched junction nucleotides: 2. The CDR3 spans 14 residues. CDR1 is LGHDT, CDR2 YNNKEL, per germline (reference sequence). CDR3 residues: CASSQGLAGHEQYF. The CDR3 DNA sequence: TGTGCCAGCAGCCAGGGACTAGCGGGCCACGAGCAGTACTTC.

This clonotype was seen at least ten times. The chain uses TRBV15 and TRBJ1-5; D remains ambiguous. Trimming removed 1 base at V and 2 bases at J, with 18 bases between. Germline V lookup: CDR1 LNHNV, CDR2 YYDKDF (reference sequence). This CDR3 is 18 amino acids long. CDR3 sequence: CATSRGGRAGRGNQPQHF. The DNA of the CDR3 is TGTGCCACCAGCAGAGGAGGCCGGGCAGGCCGAGGCAATCAGCCCCAGCATTTT.

This clonotype was found a few times. This rearrangement joins TRBV7-2 to TRBJ1-2, with D unclear. V lost 1 base and J 11 bases, leaving 14 bases between the germline ends. Per the germline V gene, CDR1 is SGHTA and CDR2 is FQGNSA. The CDR3 contains 13 residues. The CDR3 is CASSLVMGLGYTF. DNA for the CDR3: TGTGCCAGCAGCTTAGTTATGGGCCTTGGGTACACCTTC.

This clonotype has a handful of counts. The genes are TRBV7-2 and TRBJ2-5; TRBD1 matches 7 bases. The V gene's germline CDR1 is SGHTA and CDR2 FQGNSA. After removal of 8 bases from V and 2 bases from J, the junction contained 2 bases not matched to a gene. The CDR3 has 12 residues. CDR3 bases: TGTGCCAGCGGGACAGATCAAGAGACCCAGTACTTC. The encoded protein is CASGTDQETQYF.

The chain combines TRBV12-3 or TRBV12-4 with TRBJ1-4; D is undetermined. The CDR3 length is 17 residues. The V and J ends lost 4 bases and 0 bases respectively, with 15 bases between them. The CDR3 sequence is CASSSPGNSATNEKLFF. The CDR3 DNA is TGTGCCAGCAGTTCCCCGGGCAACTCGGCAACTAATGAAAAACTGTTTTTT.

The sample holds many counts of this clonotype. The V and J genes are TRBV5-1 and TRBJ2-2; D is perhaps TRBD2 (5 bases). This CDR3 spans 14 amino acids. Trimming cost V 7 bases and J 5 bases, with 15 bases left between them. CDR1 is SGHRS and CDR2 is YFSETQ in the germline V gene. CDR3 sequence: CASSPQRGTGELFF. Here the CDR3 DNA reads TGCGCCAGCTCCCCGCAAAGAGGGACCGGGGAGCTGTTTTTT.